The sequence of this TCR beta chain was determined in a study of graft-versus-host responses after intestinal transplantation. Study-wide context: All recipients were transplanted with multivisceral, liver-intestinal, or isolated intestinal grafts. Study-wide points: Circulating GvH clones peaking coincided with falling HvG clones soon after transplant.

The CDR3 runs 15 residues. The ends lost 1 base at V and 5 bases at J; junction bases unmatched: 4. CDR1 and CDR2 from the germline V gene are MGHRA and YSYEKL. Concerning this clone: Its target is unknown.

Generated by immunoSEQ multiplex PCR, the TCRdb table keeps only in-frame clones and is missing some. Of fewer than 130,000 clones in the sample, over 85% are singletons; the top ten hold around 0.55%. The sequencing used unstimulated CD8+ T cells sorted from spleen or lymph node cells, collected before intestinal transplant. This clonotype was obtained from a human donor who received an intestinal transplant. The rearrangement joins TRBV4-1 to TRBJ2-1, with 8 nucleotides matching TRBD2. The CDR3 is CASSQVLAGHNEQFF. DNA of the CDR3: TGCGCCAGCAGCCAAGTTCTAGCGGGTCACAATGAGCAGTTCTTC.